This T cell receptor beta chain is from a study of blood T cell repertoires in COVID-19. Whole-study context: From T cells, B-cell-depleted T cells, or PBMCs came the material, which was cDNA or gDNA.

The CDR3 consists of 19 residues. V lost 1 base to trimming and J lost 1 base; unmatched junction nucleotides: 7. Per the germline V gene, CDR1 is LGHNA and CDR2 is YNFKEQ. Enrolled through a virtual design, the participants were between roughly 18 and 100 years of age and came from 24 US areas. Recovered participants had two consecutive negative NP/OP PCR tests, healthcare professional clearance, or symptom resolution. Produced via immunoSEQ multiplex PCR; TCRdb's table is partial and in-frame only. The repertoire holds a few hundred thousand clones, with under 90% as singletons. The source material was PBMCs or T cells enriched from blood (not recorded which). This chain uses TRBV4-2 with TRBJ2-3; 14 nucleotides line up with TRBD2. This TCR derives from a man aged 40-55 years who had recovered from COVID-19. The CDR3: CASSQVMTSGGVRTDTQYF. The CDR3, as DNA: TGTGCCAGCAGCCAAGTTATGACTAGCGGGGGGGTCCGCACAGATACGCAGTATTTT.